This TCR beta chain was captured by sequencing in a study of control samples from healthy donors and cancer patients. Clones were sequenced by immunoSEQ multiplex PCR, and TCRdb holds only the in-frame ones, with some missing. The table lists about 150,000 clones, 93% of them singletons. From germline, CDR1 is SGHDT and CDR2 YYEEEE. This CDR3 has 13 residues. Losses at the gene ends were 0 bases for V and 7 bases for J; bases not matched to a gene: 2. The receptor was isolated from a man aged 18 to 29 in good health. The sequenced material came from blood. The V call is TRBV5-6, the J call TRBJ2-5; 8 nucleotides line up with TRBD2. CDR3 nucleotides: TGTGCCAGCAGCTTGGAGCTAGCGGGGACCCAGTACTTC. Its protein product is CASSLELAGTQYF. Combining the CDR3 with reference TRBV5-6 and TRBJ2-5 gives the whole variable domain DAGVTQSPTHLIKTRGQQVTLRCSPKSGHDTVSWYQQALGQGPQFIFQYYEEEERQRGNFPDRFSGHQFPNYSSELNVNALLLGDSALYLCASSLELAGTQYFGPGTRLLVL.